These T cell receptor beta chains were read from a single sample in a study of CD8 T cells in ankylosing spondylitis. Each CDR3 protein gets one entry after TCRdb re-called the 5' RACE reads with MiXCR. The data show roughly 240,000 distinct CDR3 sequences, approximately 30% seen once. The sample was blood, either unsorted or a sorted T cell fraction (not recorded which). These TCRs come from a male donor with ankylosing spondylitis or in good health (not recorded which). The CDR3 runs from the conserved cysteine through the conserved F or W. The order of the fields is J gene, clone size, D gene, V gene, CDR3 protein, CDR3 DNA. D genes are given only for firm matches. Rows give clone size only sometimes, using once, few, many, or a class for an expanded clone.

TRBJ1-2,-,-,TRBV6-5,CASSYRGEAIDGYTF,TGTGCCAGCAGTTACCGAGGGGAGGCTATTGATGGCTACACCTTC
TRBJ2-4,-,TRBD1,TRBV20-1,CSATDREIQYF,TGCAGTGCTACCGACAGGGAAATTCAGTACTTC
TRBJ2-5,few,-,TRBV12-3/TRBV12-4,CASSPRGGYQETQYF,TGTGCCAGCAGTCCTAGGGGGGGGTACCAAGAGACCCAGTACTTC
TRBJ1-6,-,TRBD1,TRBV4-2,CASSQPGQEFGSPLHF,TGTGCCAGCAGCCAGCCGGGACAGGAGTTTGGTTCACCCCTCCACTTT
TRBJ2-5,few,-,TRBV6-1,CASSGYPPTTGQETQYF,TGTGCCAGCAGTGGTTACCCGCCCACGACAGGCCAAGAGACCCAGTACTTC
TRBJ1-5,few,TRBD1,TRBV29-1,CSVIFTGTGNQPQHF,TGCAGCGTCATCTTTACCGGGACAGGGAATCAGCCCCAGCATTTT
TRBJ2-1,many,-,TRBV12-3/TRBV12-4,CASSLGQPDEQFF,TGTGCCAGCAGTTTAGGACAACCGGATGAGCAGTTCTTC
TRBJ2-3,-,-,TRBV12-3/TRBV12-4,CASSSPMSADTQYF,TGTGCCAGCAGTTCTCCTATGTCGGCAGATACGCAGTATTTT
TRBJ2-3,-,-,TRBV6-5,CASGPTDTQYF,TGTGCCAGCGGCCCTACAGATACGCAGTATTTT
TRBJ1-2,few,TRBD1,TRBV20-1,CRVDRNVGRGYTF,TGCAGGGTGGACAGGAACGTGGGTAGAGGCTACACCTTC
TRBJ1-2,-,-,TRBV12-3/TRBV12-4,CASSPRGDGNYGYTF,TGTGCCAGCAGTCCCAGGGGCGACGGGAACTATGGCTACACCTTC
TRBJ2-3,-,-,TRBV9,CASSVARTTRTDTQYF,TGTGCCAGCAGCGTCGCCCGGACTACCCGCACAGATACGCAGTATTTT
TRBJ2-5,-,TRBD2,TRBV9,CASSVAGGEQETQYF,TGTGCCAGCAGCGTAGCCGGGGGGGAGCAAGAGACCCAGTACTTC
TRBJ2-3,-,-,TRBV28,CASSLFGDTQYF,TGTGCCAGCAGTTTATTTGGGGATACGCAGTATTTT
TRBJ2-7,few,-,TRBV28,CASSLGGQSYEQYF,TGTGCCAGCAGTTTGGGGGGACAGTCCTACGAGCAGTACTTC
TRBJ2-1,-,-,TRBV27,CASSLFVGRNEQFF,TGTGCCAGCAGTTTATTTGTAGGTCGCAATGAGCAGTTCTTC
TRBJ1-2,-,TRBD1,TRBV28,CASSPYRGGYTF,TGTGCCAGCAGTCCTTACAGGGGTGGCTACACCTTC
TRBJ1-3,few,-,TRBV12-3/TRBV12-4,CASRLGAGYRGNTIYF,TGTGCCAGCAGACTGGGGGCAGGGTATAGAGGAAACACCATATATTTT
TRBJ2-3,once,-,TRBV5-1,CASSPRPPGELTDTQYF,TGCGCCAGCAGTCCTCGACCTCCGGGGGAGCTCACAGATACGCAGTATTTT
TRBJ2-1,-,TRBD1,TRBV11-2,CASSSPPDRGSTYNEQFF,TGTGCCAGCAGCTCGCCCCCTGACAGGGGTTCGACCTACAATGAGCAGTTCTTC
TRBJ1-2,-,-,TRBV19,CASVGEFYGYTF,TGTGCCAGCGTTGGGGAGTTCTATGGCTACACCTTC
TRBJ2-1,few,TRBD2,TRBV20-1,CSAPPSGSYNEQFF,TGCAGTGCCCCACCTAGCGGGTCCTACAATGAGCAGTTCTTC
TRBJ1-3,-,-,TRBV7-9,CASSFPEAGNTIYF,TGTGCCAGCAGCTTTCCAGAGGCTGGAAACACCATATATTTT
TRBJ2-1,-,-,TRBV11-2,CASTDRRVF,TGTGCCAGCACCGACAGACGAGTTTTC
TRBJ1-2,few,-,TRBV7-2,CASSQGPGRDYGYTF,TGTGCCAGCAGCCAGGGCCCGGGCAGGGACTATGGCTACACCTTC
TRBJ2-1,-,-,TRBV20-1,CSARSDMDPFF,TGCAGTGCTAGATCAGACATGGACCCGTTCTTC
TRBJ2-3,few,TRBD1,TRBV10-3,CAFRDRSTDTQYF,TGTGCCTTCCGGGACAGGAGCACAGATACGCAGTATTTT
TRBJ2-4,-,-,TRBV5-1,CASSLEGQTLGKNIQYF,TGCGCCAGCAGCTTGGAAGGACAGACCTTAGGCAAAAACATTCAGTACTTC
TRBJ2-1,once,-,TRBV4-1,CASSQDPFGDEQFF,TGCGCCAGCAGCCAAGATCCCTTTGGGGATGAGCAGTTCTTC
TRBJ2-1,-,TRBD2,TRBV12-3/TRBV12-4,CASSFSGGASFF,TGTGCCAGCAGTTTTAGCGGGGGGGCCTCTTTCTTC
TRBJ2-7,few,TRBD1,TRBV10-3,CAISSTGGAGHEQYF,TGTGCCATCAGCAGCACAGGGGGCGCTGGCCACGAGCAGTACTTC
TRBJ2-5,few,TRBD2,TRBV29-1,CSVDWGGTQYF,TGCAGCGTTGATTGGGGGGGGACCCAGTACTTC
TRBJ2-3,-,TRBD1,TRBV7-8,CASSLDTGTGITDTQYF,TGTGCCAGCAGCTTAGACACCGGGACAGGGATCACAGATACGCAGTATTTT
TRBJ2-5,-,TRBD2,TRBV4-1,CASRAAGAETQYF,TGCGCCAGCAGGGCAGCGGGGGCAGAGACCCAGTACTTC
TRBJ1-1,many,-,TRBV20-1,CSAVDQPMNTEAFF,TGCAGTGCTGTCGATCAGCCGATGAACACTGAAGCTTTCTTT
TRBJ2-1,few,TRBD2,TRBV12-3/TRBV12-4,CASSPGGPGNEQFF,TGTGCCAGCAGTCCGGGGGGGCCGGGCAATGAGCAGTTCTTC
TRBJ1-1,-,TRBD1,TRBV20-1,CSAPRDRDTEAFF,TGCAGTGCTCCTCGTGACAGGGACACTGAAGCTTTCTTT
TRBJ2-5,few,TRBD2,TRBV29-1,CSGGLAVQETQYF,TGCAGCGGTGGACTAGCGGTACAAGAGACCCAGTACTTC
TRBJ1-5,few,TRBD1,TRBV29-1,CSVIEGASHQPQHF,TGCAGCGTCATTGAGGGGGCGAGCCATCAGCCCCAGCATTTT
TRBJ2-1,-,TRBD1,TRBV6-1,CASTRGPYNEQFF,TGTGCCAGCACCAGGGGGCCTTACAATGAGCAGTTCTTC
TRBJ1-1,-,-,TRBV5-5,CASSWDANTEAFF,TGTGCCAGCAGCTGGGATGCCAACACTGAAGCTTTCTTT
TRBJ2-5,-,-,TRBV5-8,CASSLGSGSYQETQYF,TGTGCCAGCAGCTTGGGGTCAGGGTCGTACCAAGAGACCCAGTACTTC
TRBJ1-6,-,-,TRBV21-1,CASSKVRQGSSYNSPLHF,TGTGCCAGCAGCAAAGTTCGACAGGGAAGCTCCTATAATTCACCCCTCCACTTT
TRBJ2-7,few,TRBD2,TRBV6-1,CASRTIAGPLEQYF,TGTGCCAGCAGGACGATAGCGGGGCCCTTGGAGCAGTACTTC
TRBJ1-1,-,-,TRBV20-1,CSASLTREERPEAFF,TGCAGTGCTAGTTTGACGCGGGAGGAGCGGCCTGAAGCTTTCTTT
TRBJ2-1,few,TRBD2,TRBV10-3,CAISESAGTSGAHNEQFF,TGTGCCATCAGTGAGTCCGCGGGCACTAGCGGGGCACACAATGAGCAGTTCTTC
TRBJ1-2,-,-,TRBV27,CASSPRGAGYGYTF,TGTGCCAGCAGTCCCCGGGGCGCCGGGTATGGCTACACCTTC
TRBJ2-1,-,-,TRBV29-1,CSVRRGPGNEHFF,TGCAGCGTTAGAAGAGGACCGGGGAATGAGCATTTCTTC
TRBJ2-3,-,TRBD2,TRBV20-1,CSAIDAGGTDTQYF,TGCAGTGCCATAGACGCGGGGGGCACAGATACGCAGTATTTT
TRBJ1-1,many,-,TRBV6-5,CASSADRTEAFF,TGTGCCAGCAGTGCCGACAGGACTGAAGCTTTCTTT
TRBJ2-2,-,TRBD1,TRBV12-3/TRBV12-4,CASSSPWTGGGAGELFF,TGTGCCAGCAGTTCCCCATGGACAGGGGGCGGTGCCGGGGAGCTGTTTTTT
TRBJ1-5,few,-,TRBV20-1,CSASTLGTQFQPQHF,TGCAGTGCTAGTACACTCGGGACCCAATTTCAGCCCCAGCATTTT
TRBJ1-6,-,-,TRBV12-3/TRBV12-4,CASRVARETPLHF,TGTGCCAGCAGGGTTGCCAGGGAAACCCCCCTCCACTTT
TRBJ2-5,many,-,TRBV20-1,CSAKMEWRLEETQYF,TGCAGTGCCAAGATGGAATGGAGACTGGAAGAGACCCAGTACTTC
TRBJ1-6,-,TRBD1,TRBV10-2,CATTNEVTGAKSSYNSPLHF,TGCGCCACCACGAACGAGGTGACAGGGGCCAAGAGCTCCTATAATTCACCCCTCCACTTT